This T cell receptor (beta chain) is drawn from a study of shared clonotypes between healthy human individuals. Germline CDR1 SGDLS, CDR2 YYNGEE. The junction had 4 bases not matched to a gene; V was cut back by 4 bases and J by 9 bases. The CDR3 is 13 residues long. Sorted-subset replicate PCRs used about 190 ng of genomic DNA. This amount corresponded to 25,000 to 30,000 T cell genomes. The repertoire was sequenced with immunoSEQ multiplex PCR; TCRdb's copy has only in-frame clones and lacks some. Of roughly 2 million clones listed, 95% are singletons. The clonotype comes from a man aged 18 to 29 in good health. V usage is TRBV9 and J usage is TRBJ1-6, with 7 nucleotides matching TRBD1. The sample consisted of naive CD4+ T cells sorted from blood. Documented subset: CD45RA+ positively selected. The CDR3 region has the DNA TGTGCCAGCAGCCGCGACAGGGTTTCACCCCTCCACTTT. It yields the protein CASSRDRVSPLHF.